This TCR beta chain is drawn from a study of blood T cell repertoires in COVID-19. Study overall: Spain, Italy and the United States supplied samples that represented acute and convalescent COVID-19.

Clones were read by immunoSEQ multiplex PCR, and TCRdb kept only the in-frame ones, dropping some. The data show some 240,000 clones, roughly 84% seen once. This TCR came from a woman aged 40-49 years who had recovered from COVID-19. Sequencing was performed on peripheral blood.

The CDR3 protein is CASSGTIRDRGAASGWSTEAFF. CDR3 sequence (DNA): TGTGCCAGCAGCGGTACTATCCGGGACAGGGGTGCCGCATCGGGGTGGAGCACTGAAGCTTTCTTT. V and J are TRBV2 and TRBJ1-1, with 10 positions matching TRBD1. Germline trimming cut 6 bases from V and 4 bases from J; bases unmatched to any gene: 29. This CDR3 spans 22 amino acids. CDR1 and CDR2 from the germline V gene are SNHLY and FYNNEI.